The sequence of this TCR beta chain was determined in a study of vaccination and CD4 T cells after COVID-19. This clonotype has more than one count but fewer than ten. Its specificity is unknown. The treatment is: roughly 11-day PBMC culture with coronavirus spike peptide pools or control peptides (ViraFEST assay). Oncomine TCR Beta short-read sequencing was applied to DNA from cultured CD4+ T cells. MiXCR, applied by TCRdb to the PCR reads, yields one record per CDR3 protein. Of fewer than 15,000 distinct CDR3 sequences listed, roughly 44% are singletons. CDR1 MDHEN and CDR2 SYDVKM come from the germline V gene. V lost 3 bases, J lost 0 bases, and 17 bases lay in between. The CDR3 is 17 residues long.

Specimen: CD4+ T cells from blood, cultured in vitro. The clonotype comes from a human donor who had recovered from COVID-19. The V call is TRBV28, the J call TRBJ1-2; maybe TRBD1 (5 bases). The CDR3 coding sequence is TGTGCCAGCAGTTTGGACCCGGGACCCAGAGCTAACTATGGCTACACCTTC. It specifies CASSLDPGPRANYGYTF.